This is a list of T cell receptor beta chains from one sample in a study of T cells in Graves' hyperthyroidism and ophthalmopathy. TCRdb used MiXCR to reprocess the multiplex PCR reads, holding one entry per CDR3 protein. Among approximately 400,000 distinct CDR3 sequences, more than 13% were seen once, and the ten largest hold approximately 29%. Sequences were obtained from blood. These receptors came from a man aged 45-65 years with Graves' ophthalmopathy. The CDR3 runs from the conserved cysteine through the conserved F or W. Each record gives: V gene, J gene, clone size, D gene, CDR3 protein, CDR3 DNA. The D gene is left open where the match is weak. The size of a clone is reported for some rows only, either as once, few or many, or as a class for expanded clones.

v_call: TRBV29-1; j_call: TRBJ2-3; clone_size: many; d_call: TRBD2; cdr3_aa: CSVTTSGRAGDTQYF; cdr3_nt: TGCAGCGTCACGACTAGCGGGAGGGCCGGGGATACGCAGTATTTT
v_call: TRBV11-2; j_call: TRBJ2-3; clone_size: many; d_call: TRBD2; cdr3_aa: CASSLDTGGRSDTQYF; cdr3_nt: TGTGCCAGCAGCTTAGATACGGGAGGGCGCTCAGATACGCAGTATTTT
v_call: TRBV19; j_call: TRBJ2-5; clone_size: few; d_call: .; cdr3_aa: CASSIRGQETQYF; cdr3_nt: TGTGCCAGTAGTATAAGGGGGCAAGAGACCCAGTACTTC
v_call: TRBV27; j_call: TRBJ1-1; clone_size: many; d_call: .; cdr3_aa: CASSARENTEAFF; cdr3_nt: TGTGCCAGCAGTGCCCGAGAGAACACTGAAGCTTTCTTT
v_call: TRBV29-1; j_call: TRBJ2-3; clone_size: .; d_call: TRBD1; cdr3_aa: CSAQDRVGTDTQYF; cdr3_nt: TGCAGCGCCCAGGACAGGGTAGGGACAGATACGCAGTATTTT
v_call: TRBV7-8; j_call: TRBJ1-2; clone_size: many; d_call: .; cdr3_aa: CASSPDRLANYGYTF; cdr3_nt: TGTGCCAGCAGCCCAGACCGGCTAGCTAACTATGGCTACACCTTC
v_call: TRBV30; j_call: TRBJ2-7; clone_size: many; d_call: TRBD1; cdr3_aa: CAWSGDSSSYEQYF; cdr3_nt: TGTGCCTGGAGTGGGGACAGCAGCTCCTACGAGCAGTACTTC
v_call: TRBV29-1; j_call: TRBJ2-3; clone_size: many; d_call: TRBD1; cdr3_aa: CSVGQGTSTDTQYF; cdr3_nt: TGCAGCGTGGGACAGGGTACGAGCACAGATACGCAGTATTTT
v_call: TRBV2; j_call: TRBJ1-2; clone_size: many; d_call: .; cdr3_aa: CASTEYQGNYGYTF; cdr3_nt: TGTGCCAGCACCGAATACCAGGGGAACTATGGCTACACCTTC
v_call: TRBV12-3/TRBV12-4; j_call: TRBJ2-3; clone_size: many; d_call: .; cdr3_aa: CASKRGDIGTDTQYF; cdr3_nt: TGTGCCAGTAAACGGGGGGACATCGGCACAGATACGCAGTATTTT
v_call: TRBV11-2; j_call: TRBJ2-7; clone_size: many; d_call: TRBD1; cdr3_aa: CASRAKTGIYEQYF; cdr3_nt: TGTGCCAGCAGAGCGAAGACAGGGATCTACGAGCAGTACTTC
v_call: TRBV20-1; j_call: TRBJ1-2; clone_size: .; d_call: .; cdr3_aa: CSATDLYNEYGYTF; cdr3_nt: TGCAGTGCTACAGATCTATACAACGAATATGGCTACACCTTC
v_call: TRBV10-3; j_call: TRBJ2-5; clone_size: few; d_call: .; cdr3_aa: CAISESRGQETQYF; cdr3_nt: TGTGCCATCAGTGAGAGTCGGGGGCAAGAGACCCAGTACTTC
v_call: TRBV6-2/TRBV6-3; j_call: TRBJ1-1; clone_size: .; d_call: .; cdr3_aa: CASSYSFLNTGAFF; cdr3_nt: TGTGCCAGCAGTTACTCGTTTTTGAACACTGGAGCTTTCTTT
v_call: TRBV2; j_call: TRBJ2-2; clone_size: many; d_call: TRBD1; cdr3_aa: CASSGWDRGTGELFF; cdr3_nt: TGTGCCAGCAGTGGATGGGACAGGGGAACCGGGGAGCTGTTTTTT
v_call: TRBV19; j_call: TRBJ1-3; clone_size: many; d_call: .; cdr3_aa: CASKTGTTALDTIYF; cdr3_nt: TGTGCCAGTAAAACCGGGACCACAGCCCTCGACACCATATATTTT
v_call: TRBV3-1; j_call: TRBJ2-1; clone_size: many; d_call: TRBD2; cdr3_aa: CASSQGSGSEQFF; cdr3_nt: TGTGCCAGCAGCCAAGGCAGCGGGAGCGAGCAGTTCTTC
v_call: TRBV19; j_call: TRBJ1-2; clone_size: .; d_call: .; cdr3_aa: CASHIAGGGIANYGYTF; cdr3_nt: TGTGCCAGCCATATAGCCGGGGGGGGGATTGCTAACTATGGCTACACCTTC
v_call: TRBV9; j_call: TRBJ1-6; clone_size: .; d_call: TRBD1; cdr3_aa: CASSATGDYNSPLHF; cdr3_nt: TGTGCCAGCAGCGCAACAGGGGATTATAATTCACCCCTCCACTTT
v_call: TRBV3-1; j_call: TRBJ2-5; clone_size: many; d_call: .; cdr3_aa: CASTGPSRETQYF; cdr3_nt: TGTGCCAGCACCGGACCCTCGAGGGAGACCCAGTACTTC
v_call: TRBV11-2; j_call: TRBJ1-5; clone_size: few; d_call: .; cdr3_aa: CASSLQGWEPQHF; cdr3_nt: TGTGCCAGCAGCTTACAGGGGTGGGAGCCCCAGCATTTT
v_call: TRBV5-1; j_call: TRBJ2-3; clone_size: many; d_call: .; cdr3_aa: CASSPMSGGRDTQYF; cdr3_nt: TGCGCCAGCAGCCCAATGTCGGGGGGCAGAGATACGCAGTATTTT
v_call: TRBV20-1; j_call: TRBJ2-7; clone_size: .; d_call: TRBD1; cdr3_aa: CSARPPGQGTYEQYF; cdr3_nt: TGCAGTGCTAGGCCACCGGGACAGGGAACCTACGAGCAGTACTTC
v_call: TRBV6-1; j_call: TRBJ2-7; clone_size: many; d_call: TRBD2; cdr3_aa: CASSDGGLAEYEQYF; cdr3_nt: TGTGCCAGCAGTGATGGGGGACTAGCGGAGTACGAGCAGTACTTC
v_call: TRBV7-9; j_call: TRBJ2-2; clone_size: .; d_call: TRBD2; cdr3_aa: CASSYSGRLNTGELFF; cdr3_nt: TGTGCCAGCAGCTATAGCGGGAGGTTGAACACCGGGGAGCTGTTTTTT
v_call: TRBV19; j_call: TRBJ1-5; clone_size: few; d_call: TRBD1; cdr3_aa: CASSRSGTGAYQPQHF; cdr3_nt: TGTGCCAGTAGCAGATCCGGGACAGGGGCTTATCAGCCCCAGCATTTT
v_call: TRBV7-9; j_call: TRBJ2-1; clone_size: .; d_call: .; cdr3_aa: CASSRPPSNEQFF; cdr3_nt: TGTGCCAGCAGCCGGCCTCCTAGTAATGAGCAGTTCTTC
v_call: TRBV7-9; j_call: TRBJ2-6; clone_size: many; d_call: TRBD1; cdr3_aa: CASSLGQGSSGANVLTF; cdr3_nt: TGTGCCAGCAGCTTGGGACAGGGCTCCTCTGGGGCCAACGTCCTGACTTTC
v_call: TRBV18; j_call: TRBJ2-3; clone_size: many; d_call: TRBD2; cdr3_aa: CASSPRVTSGASTDTQYF; cdr3_nt: TGTGCCAGCTCCCCCCGGGTGACTAGCGGGGCTAGCACAGATACGCAGTATTTT
v_call: TRBV7-2; j_call: TRBJ2-1; clone_size: many; d_call: .; cdr3_aa: CASSLVPGANEQFF; cdr3_nt: TGTGCCAGCAGCTTAGTTCCGGGAGCCAATGAGCAGTTCTTC
v_call: TRBV3-1; j_call: TRBJ2-1; clone_size: many; d_call: TRBD2; cdr3_aa: CASSQELAGGNNEQFF; cdr3_nt: TGTGCCAGCAGCCAAGAGCTAGCGGGAGGGAACAATGAGCAGTTCTTC
v_call: TRBV29-1; j_call: TRBJ2-7; clone_size: many; d_call: TRBD2; cdr3_aa: CSVTSGHYTYEQYF; cdr3_nt: TGCAGCGTTACTAGCGGGCATTACACCTACGAGCAGTACTTC
v_call: TRBV6-5; j_call: TRBJ2-7; clone_size: .; d_call: .; cdr3_aa: CASSYDSAEQYF; cdr3_nt: TGTGCCAGCAGTTATGATTCGGCCGAGCAGTACTTC
v_call: TRBV2; j_call: TRBJ2-3; clone_size: .; d_call: TRBD1; cdr3_aa: CASRAGTGGKDTQYF; cdr3_nt: TGTGCCAGCAGGGCAGGGACAGGGGGCAAGGATACGCAGTATTTT
v_call: TRBV4-1; j_call: TRBJ2-7; clone_size: .; d_call: .; cdr3_aa: CASSQAEPYEQYF; cdr3_nt: TGCGCCAGCAGCCAAGCCGAGCCCTACGAGCAGTACTTC
v_call: TRBV20-1; j_call: TRBJ2-7; clone_size: .; d_call: TRBD2; cdr3_aa: CSATGLAGGEQYF; cdr3_nt: TGCAGTGCAACGGGACTAGCGGGAGGCGAGCAGTACTTC
v_call: TRBV6-1; j_call: TRBJ2-7; clone_size: many; d_call: TRBD2; cdr3_aa: CASSHPLAGGPVYEQYF; cdr3_nt: TGTGCCAGCAGTCACCCCCTAGCGGGAGGGCCGGTCTACGAGCAGTACTTC